This TCR beta chain was profiled in a study of beta chain features in type 1 diabetes. Study-wide background: Cell yields, age and gender were similar between patients and healthy donors.

V was cut by 3 bases and J by 3 bases, with 18 bases left in between. The CDR3 loop spans 17 amino acids. Germline CDR1 reads KGHSH; CDR2 reads LQKENI. Whole-study findings and limits: VDJ junctions from patients with type 1 diabetes contained fewer insertions and more deletions.

Expressed TCRB transcripts were sequenced because the isolated RNA had all been reverse transcribed beforehand. Generated by immunoSEQ multiplex PCR, the TCRdb table keeps only in-frame clones and is missing some. This sample has about 260,000 clones, with 68% found just once. Regarding this clone: The antigen remains unidentified.

The chain employs TRBV18 and TRBJ2-4; the D call may be TRBD1 or TRBD2 (5 bases each). The receptor was derived from a man aged 30 to 45 in good health. Specimen: naive CD4+ T cells from blood. Here the CDR3 reads CASSPTSGSRDKNIQYF. As DNA, the CDR3 is TGTGCCAGCTCACCGACGTCAGGGAGTAGGGACAAAAACATTCAGTACTTC.